Described below is a single T cell receptor (beta chain) sequence and its context. Its target is unknown. The data originate from a study of T cell repertoires in cytomegalovirus infection. Study information: Both a matching HLA type and CMV infection were indicated by public TCR beta signatures. Study-wide findings and caveats: Carriers of CMV and the relevant HLA type were discriminated by public TCR beta frequency.

CDR3 size: 16 residues. Germline V gene lookup returns CDR1 SNHLY and CDR2 FYNNEI. V gave up 8 bases and J gave up 2 bases; unmatched junction bases: 12. Using its own MiXCR run on the reads, TCRdb lists one record per CDR3 protein. This table has about a million distinct CDR3 sequences, around 30% appearing once. The chain employs TRBV2 and TRBJ2-5, with 9 positions matching TRBD1. Material: cultured CD8+ T cells from PBMCs, obtained from culture after CMV antigen stimulation. This receptor was taken from a human donor in good health (CMV status not recorded). Some clones in this sample may be carry-over from other donors' samples. The CDR3 loop is CASLKTGDRAQETQYF. CDR3 nucleotide sequence: TGTGCCAGCCTCAAAACAGGGGACAGGGCGCAAGAGACCCAGTACTTC.